This T cell receptor beta chain was observed in a study of tumor-infiltrating lymphocytes in glioblastoma multiforme. This clonotype has ten or more counts. Its matching antigen is unknown. V was cut by 3 bases and J by 8 bases, with 7 bases left in between. The CDR3 consists of 12 residues. Findings and limits, study-wide: Just one glioblastoma patient contributed to the TCR-mutation comparison. RNA-based TCR sequencing may distort clone frequencies, since cells carry unequal TCR transcript numbers.

Multiple V-beta primers and a C-beta primer amplified TCRB from RNA. TCRdb called the multiplex PCR reads again in MiXCR, with one record for every CDR3 protein. The sample lists 25,000 to 40,000 distinct CDR3 sequences, around 60% seen once, with 33% in the top ten. The sequenced sample was brain tumor tissue. The receptor was isolated from a male donor with glioblastoma. J is TRBJ1-4 and V is TRBV12-3 or TRBV12-4; no definite D call. The CDR3 nucleotides read TGTGCCAGCAGTTTCTCAGGCGAAAAACTGTTTTTT. It specifies CASSFSGEKLFF.